This TCR beta chain was recorded in a study of blood T cell repertoires in COVID-19. Study in general: The analysed material was cDNA or gDNA that came from T cells, B-cell-depleted T cells, or PBMCs.

Per the original methods: Amplification from reference gene primers served as the basis for estimated nucleated cell counts. Measured with immunoSEQ multiplex PCR; TCRdb has only the in-frame clones, and not every one. The V and J calls and clone size are taken from that table; D and trimming were inferred from the DNA. Of more than 150,000 clones listed, 70% to 90% are singletons. Germline CDR1 LGHDT, CDR2 YNNKEL (reference sequence). The V end was cut by 2 bases, the J end by 7 bases, with 9 bases between. The length of the CDR3 is 12 residues. The origin of this receptor is a man between 65 and 85 years old with active or convalescent COVID-19. The sample was peripheral blood. V and J are TRBV3-1 (or the pseudogene TRBV3-2) and TRBJ2-7, with a tentative D call TRBD2 (5 bases). In DNA, the CDR3 is TGTGCCAGCAGCCAACCCTCGGGAGAGCAGTACTTC. Translation: CASSQPSGEQYF.